What follows describes a single TCR beta chain. Its antigen is undetermined. Germline V gene lookup returns CDR1 MNHNY and CDR2 SVGAGI (reference sequence). This CDR3 has 13 amino acids. The entry originates in a study of CD8 T cells in ankylosing spondylitis. TCRdb reprocessed the 5' RACE reads via MiXCR and lists one record per CDR3 protein. The sample contains hundreds of thousands of distinct CDR3 sequences, roughly 18% of which appear only once. Whole-study results and caveats: Reportedly, matched ankylosing spondylitis synovial fluid was significantly enriched for disease-linked clones. Among TCR beta sequences, a motif of under 10 highly homologous variants appeared characteristic of ankylosing spondylitis blood.

The sample comprised blood, either unsorted or a sorted T cell fraction (not recorded which). V usage is TRBV6-6 and J usage is TRBJ1-6; 8 nucleotides agree with TRBD1. The sequence came from a male donor with ankylosing spondylitis. CDR3 nucleotides: TGTGCTTCCGGACAGGGACGTAATTCACCCCTCCACTTT. Protein sequence: CASGQGRNSPLHF.